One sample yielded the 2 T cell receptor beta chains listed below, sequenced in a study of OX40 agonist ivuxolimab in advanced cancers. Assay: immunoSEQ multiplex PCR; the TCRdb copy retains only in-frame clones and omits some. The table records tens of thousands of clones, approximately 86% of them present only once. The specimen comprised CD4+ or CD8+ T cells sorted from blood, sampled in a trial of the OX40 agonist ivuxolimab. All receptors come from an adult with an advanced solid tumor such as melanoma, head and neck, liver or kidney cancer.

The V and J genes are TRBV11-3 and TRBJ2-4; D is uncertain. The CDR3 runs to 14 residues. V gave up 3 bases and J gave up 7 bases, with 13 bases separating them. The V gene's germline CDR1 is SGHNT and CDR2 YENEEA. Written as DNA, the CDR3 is TGTGCCAGCAGCTTCGCTTCAACGAGGAACATTCAGTACTTC. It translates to CASSFASTRNIQYF. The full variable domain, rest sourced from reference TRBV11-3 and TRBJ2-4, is EAGVVQSPRYKIIEKKQPVAFWCNPISGHNTLYWYLQNLGQGPELLIRYENEEAVDDSQLPKDRFSAERLKGVDSTLKIQPAELGDSAVYLCASSFASTRNIQYFGAGTRLSVL.

The CDR3 DNA is TGTGCCAGCGGCGATCCTAACTATGGCTACACCTTC. This gives the protein CASGDPNYGYTF. This chain links TRBV9 with TRBJ1-2; D gene ambiguous. Trimming pared 7 bases from V and 0 bases from J, leaving 7 bases between. This CDR3 contains 12 residues. Germline V gives CDR1 SGDLS, CDR2 YYNGEE.